Listed below are T cell receptor beta chains from one sample, sequenced in a study of blood T cell repertoires in COVID-19. Clones were read by immunoSEQ multiplex PCR, and TCRdb kept only the in-frame ones, dropping some. The sample records 250,000 to 350,000 clones, 89% being singletons. Sequenced input: peripheral blood. All receptors derive from a woman aged 55-69 years with acute or convalescent COVID-19. CDR3s include the opening cysteine and the closing phenylalanine or tryptophan. The D gene is left open where the match is weak. Not every row has a clone size; where given, it reads once, few, many or a size class.

clone_size,j_call,d_call,v_call,cdr3_aa,cdr3_nt
NA,TRBJ1-2,NA,TRBV28,CASSQGTDYGYTF,TGTGCCAGCAGTCAGGGGACCGACTATGGCTACACCTTC
NA,TRBJ2-1,TRBD2,TRBV3-1/TRBV3-2,CASSQGVSGRSSEQFF,TGTGCCAGCAGTCAGGGGGTTAGCGGGAGATCGAGTGAGCAGTTCTTC
few,TRBJ2-3,NA,TRBV9,CASSVGLELTDTQYF,TGTGCCAGCAGCGTAGGACTAGAACTCACAGATACGCAGTATTTT
once,TRBJ1-2,TRBD1,TRBV29-1,CSVPGQGIYGYTF,TGCAGCGTACCGGGACAGGGAATCTATGGCTACACCTTC
NA,TRBJ2-1,TRBD2,TRBV4-1,CASSQTSAGLYNEQFF,TGCGCCAGCAGCCAAACTAGCGCAGGACTCTACAATGAGCAGTTCTTC
NA,TRBJ1-2,TRBD1,TRBV28,CASRTGERRGYTF,TGTGCCAGCAGGACAGGGGAGAGGCGCGGCTACACCTTC
NA,TRBJ2-5,TRBD2,TRBV9,CASSVGGTTQETQYF,TGTGCCAGCAGCGTAGGGGGGACTACTCAAGAGACCCAGTACTTC
NA,TRBJ2-5,NA,TRBV6-5,CASSYQTGLQETQYF,TGTGCCAGCAGTTACCAAACAGGCCTCCAAGAGACCCAGTACTTC
NA,TRBJ2-7,TRBD2,TRBV28,CASRGDAGDYEQYF,TGTGCCAGCAGGGGGGACGCGGGGGATTACGAGCAGTACTTC
NA,TRBJ1-1,NA,TRBV5-4,CASSPRLGRSNTEAFF,TGTGCCAGCAGCCCTCGCCTGGGGAGGTCGAACACTGAAGCTTTCTTT
once,TRBJ1-4,TRBD1,TRBV28,CASRQGAFNEKLFF,TGTGCCAGCAGGCAGGGGGCCTTTAATGAAAAACTGTTTTTT
NA,TRBJ1-1,TRBD1,TRBV10-3,CAISDDRANTEAFF,TGTGCCATCAGTGACGACAGGGCGAACACTGAAGCTTTCTTT
once,TRBJ1-2,TRBD1,TRBV28,CASSLGQGNYGYTF,TGTGCCAGCAGTCTCGGACAGGGGAACTATGGCTACACCTTC
NA,TRBJ1-1,NA,TRBV21-1,CASSKAPQGRGTEAFF,TGTGCCAGCAGCAAAGCCCCACAGGGCAGAGGGACTGAAGCTTTCTTT
once,TRBJ2-3,TRBD1,TRBV28,CASKNTPGTGRGSSTDTQYF,TGTGCCAGCAAAAATACCCCCGGGACAGGGCGGGGAAGCTCCACAGATACGCAGTATTTT
NA,TRBJ2-1,TRBD2,TRBV5-3,CAILRPEREVSSYNEQFF,TGTGCCATCCTGCGGCCTGAACGGGAGGTCAGCTCCTACAATGAGCAGTTCTTC
NA,TRBJ2-1,NA,TRBV4-2,CASSQDHRGPNEQFF,TGTGCCAGCAGCCAAGATCATCGTGGCCCTAATGAGCAGTTCTTC
NA,TRBJ1-3,NA,TRBV27,CASSSGHRGNTIYF,TGTGCCAGCAGTTCCGGACACAGGGGAAACACCATATATTTT
NA,TRBJ2-1,NA,TRBV18,CASSPAQGSYNEQFF,TGTGCCAGCTCACCCGCCCAGGGCTCCTACAATGAGCAGTTCTTC
NA,TRBJ1-5,NA,TRBV18,CASSPPGGNQPQHF,TGTGCCAGCTCACCTCCCGGAGGCAATCAGCCCCAGCATTTT
NA,TRBJ1-5,TRBD1,TRBV19,CASRTTGVGGNQPQHF,TGTGCCAGTAGAACGACAGGGGTGGGGGGCAATCAGCCCCAGCATTTT
NA,TRBJ1-1,NA,TRBV10-3,CAISESRDTEAFF,TGTGCCATCAGTGAGTCGAGGGACACTGAAGCTTTCTTT
NA,TRBJ1-5,NA,TRBV28,CASSPSTPGSGNQPQHF,TGTGCCAGCTCCCCCTCTACCCCAGGGTCGGGCAATCAGCCCCAGCATTTT
NA,TRBJ2-5,NA,TRBV28,CASSLLSGIGETQYF,TGTGCCAGCAGTTTATTATCAGGGATAGGGGAGACCCAGTACTTC
NA,TRBJ2-3,TRBD2,TRBV11-2,CASSRYSGSTDTQYF,TGTGCCAGCAGCCGCTATAGCGGGAGTACAGATACGCAGTATTTT